Listed below are T cell receptor beta chains from one sample, sequenced in a study of blood T cells in healthy people across ages. TCRdb used MiXCR to reprocess the 5' RACE reads, holding one entry per CDR3 protein. The sample yields some 1,000,000 distinct CDR3 sequences, 20% to 25% seen once. These data were also filed under a second study, of T cells of mothers and their children.

The sequencing input was blood. Receptors originate from a girl aged 2-10 years in good health. The CDR3 runs from the conserved cysteine through the conserved F or W. Each record gives: CDR3 DNA, CDR3 protein, clone size, J gene, D gene, V gene. D genes are given only for firm matches. Size values are once, few and many counts, or a class for expanded clones, and some rows have none.

CDR3nt: TGCGCCAGCAGCTTTACCCCGACAGGGGTCTATGGCTACACCTTC
CDR3aa: CASSFTPTGVYGYTF
abundance: -
j_gene: TRBJ1-2
d_gene: TRBD1
v_gene: TRBV5-1

CDR3nt: TGTGCCAGCAGCTTAGAGTCGGAAAGCTACGAGCAGTACTTC
CDR3aa: CASSLESESYEQYF
abundance: -
j_gene: TRBJ2-7
d_gene: -
v_gene: TRBV11-2

CDR3nt: TGTGCCATCAGTTCCGGGACACTCTATGGCTACCCCTTC
CDR3aa: CAISSGTLYGYPF
abundance: -
j_gene: TRBJ1-2
d_gene: -
v_gene: TRBV10-3

CDR3nt: TGTGCCAGCGCCCCCCGGGGTGGGACCTACGAGCAGTACTTC
CDR3aa: CASAPRGGTYEQYF
abundance: few
j_gene: TRBJ2-7
d_gene: -
v_gene: TRBV6-6

CDR3nt: TGCGCCAGCAGCCAAGACACCCCAGCGGGGGGGCCAGTATACAATGAGCAGTTCTTC
CDR3aa: CASSQDTPAGGPVYNEQFF
abundance: -
j_gene: TRBJ2-1
d_gene: TRBD2
v_gene: TRBV4-3

CDR3nt: TGTGCCAGCAGTTGGGACAGGGGTACTGAAGCTTTCTTT
CDR3aa: CASSWDRGTEAFF
abundance: many
j_gene: TRBJ1-1
d_gene: TRBD1
v_gene: TRBV12-3/TRBV12-4

CDR3nt: TGTGCCAGCAGTACGGGGGGACTAGCGGGGCCCTACGAGCAGTACTTC
CDR3aa: CASSTGGLAGPYEQYF
abundance: -
j_gene: TRBJ2-7
d_gene: TRBD2
v_gene: TRBV25-1

CDR3nt: TGCAGTGCCACCAAGAATGAGCAGTTCTTC
CDR3aa: CSATKNEQFF
abundance: -
j_gene: TRBJ2-1
d_gene: -
v_gene: TRBV20-1

CDR3nt: TGTGCCAGCAGCTTTACTAGCGGGGATTACAATGAGCAGTTCTTC
CDR3aa: CASSFTSGDYNEQFF
abundance: few
j_gene: TRBJ2-1
d_gene: TRBD2
v_gene: TRBV5-5

CDR3nt: TGCAGTGCTATTCCTCCACCAACTAATGAAAAACTGTTTTTT
CDR3aa: CSAIPPPTNEKLFF
abundance: few
j_gene: TRBJ1-4
d_gene: -
v_gene: TRBV20-1

CDR3nt: TGTGCCAGCAGCGTAGCAGGGGGGAACTATGGCTACACCTTC
CDR3aa: CASSVAGGNYGYTF
abundance: few
j_gene: TRBJ1-2
d_gene: TRBD1
v_gene: TRBV9

CDR3nt: TGTGCCAGCAGCTTAATGGCTCAGTCACTCCCGCTGGAGACCCAGTACTTC
CDR3aa: CASSLMAQSLPLETQYF
abundance: -
j_gene: TRBJ2-5
d_gene: -
v_gene: TRBV7-6

CDR3nt: TGTGCCAGCAGCCAAGGCGTAGGAGCCGGCTACAATGAGCAGTTCTTC
CDR3aa: CASSQGVGAGYNEQFF
abundance: -
j_gene: TRBJ2-1
d_gene: -
v_gene: TRBV3-1

CDR3nt: TGTGCCAGCAGTTTCGCTGAGGGCCCGGGTTACGAGCAGTACTTC
CDR3aa: CASSFAEGPGYEQYF
abundance: -
j_gene: TRBJ2-7
d_gene: -
v_gene: TRBV12-3/TRBV12-4

CDR3nt: TGTGCCAGCAGCTTGGGCAGGGGAGGTGATAACTATGGCTACACCTTC
CDR3aa: CASSLGRGGDNYGYTF
abundance: -
j_gene: TRBJ1-2
d_gene: -
v_gene: TRBV5-4

CDR3nt: TGTGCCATCAGCGGGGGACCTTTGCAGCCCCAGCATTTT
CDR3aa: CAISGGPLQPQHF
abundance: -
j_gene: TRBJ1-5
d_gene: -
v_gene: TRBV10-3

CDR3nt: TGTGCCAGCAACCAGGTCGGTCGCCAAGAGACCCAGTACTTC
CDR3aa: CASNQVGRQETQYF
abundance: -
j_gene: TRBJ2-5
d_gene: -
v_gene: TRBV7-9

CDR3nt: TGCAGCGCAGCACAGGGTTGGGATGAAGCTTTCTTT
CDR3aa: CSAAQGWDEAFF
abundance: -
j_gene: TRBJ1-1
d_gene: -
v_gene: TRBV29-1

CDR3nt: TGTGCCAGCAGTTCCGAAGAGCGGGAGAGGGAGACCCAGTACTTC
CDR3aa: CASSSEERERETQYF
abundance: -
j_gene: TRBJ2-5
d_gene: TRBD2
v_gene: TRBV27

CDR3nt: TGCGCCAGCAGCTTCGAGGTCCCCACTGAAGCTTTCTTT
CDR3aa: CASSFEVPTEAFF
abundance: few
j_gene: TRBJ1-1
d_gene: -
v_gene: TRBV5-1

CDR3nt: TGTGCCAGCTCACCAGACAGGACAGAGACCCAGTACTTC
CDR3aa: CASSPDRTETQYF
abundance: -
j_gene: TRBJ2-5
d_gene: -
v_gene: TRBV18

CDR3nt: TGCGCCAGCAGCCAAGGGACAGGGGGCGAGACCCAGTACTTC
CDR3aa: CASSQGTGGETQYF
abundance: -
j_gene: TRBJ2-5
d_gene: TRBD1
v_gene: TRBV4-3

CDR3nt: TGCAGTGCTAAGACAGGGTCTGAAGCTTTCTTT
CDR3aa: CSAKTGSEAFF
abundance: few
j_gene: TRBJ1-1
d_gene: TRBD1
v_gene: TRBV20-1

CDR3nt: TGTGCCATCCTCGCTGACAGGGGCGAAAAACTGTTTTTT
CDR3aa: CAILADRGEKLFF
abundance: few
j_gene: TRBJ1-4
d_gene: TRBD1
v_gene: TRBV10-3

CDR3nt: TGTGCCAGCAGCCCAGCGGGCCCCGGGGCAGATACGCAGTATTTT
CDR3aa: CASSPAGPGADTQYF
abundance: -
j_gene: TRBJ2-3
d_gene: -
v_gene: TRBV4-2

CDR3nt: TGTGCCAGCAGCTTAGACATCTCTTTCGGTGAGCAGTTCTTC
CDR3aa: CASSLDISFGEQFF
abundance: -
j_gene: TRBJ2-1
d_gene: -
v_gene: TRBV7-9

CDR3nt: TGTGCCAGCAGATCGGACAGCCAAGAGACCCAGTACTTC
CDR3aa: CASRSDSQETQYF
abundance: -
j_gene: TRBJ2-5
d_gene: -
v_gene: TRBV27

CDR3nt: TGCAGTGCTAGACCTAGCGGAAACCAAGAGACCCAGTACTTC
CDR3aa: CSARPSGNQETQYF
abundance: -
j_gene: TRBJ2-5
d_gene: TRBD2
v_gene: TRBV20-1

CDR3nt: TGTGCCAGCAGCCTATGGGTACTACTAGCGGAACCAGATACGCAGTATTTT
CDR3aa: CASSLWVLLAEPDTQYF
abundance: -
j_gene: TRBJ2-3
d_gene: TRBD2
v_gene: TRBV7-9

CDR3nt: TGCGCCAGCAGCCAAGAAAGCCGGACAGGGGAGATTGACATTCAGTACTTC
CDR3aa: CASSQESRTGEIDIQYF
abundance: -
j_gene: TRBJ2-4
d_gene: TRBD1
v_gene: TRBV4-1

CDR3nt: TGTGCCAGCAGTTGGGGGGTTGAGTTAGAGACCCAGTACTTC
CDR3aa: CASSWGVELETQYF
abundance: -
j_gene: TRBJ2-5
d_gene: -
v_gene: TRBV6-6

CDR3nt: TGTGCCAGCAGCACACCTACCCCGGCAGGGTCGTATTTTGGCTACACCTTC
CDR3aa: CASSTPTPAGSYFGYTF
abundance: few
j_gene: TRBJ1-2
d_gene: -
v_gene: TRBV12-3/TRBV12-4

CDR3nt: TGCAGCGTTCCAGGGGCTAGCACAGATACGCAGTATTTT
CDR3aa: CSVPGASTDTQYF
abundance: few
j_gene: TRBJ2-3
d_gene: -
v_gene: TRBV29-1

CDR3nt: TGCGCCAGCAGCCAAGATTCGGGCCGGCCTAACTATGGCTACACCTTC
CDR3aa: CASSQDSGRPNYGYTF
abundance: few
j_gene: TRBJ1-2
d_gene: -
v_gene: TRBV4-1

CDR3nt: TGTGCCAGCACACTACTCCCGGGACAGGGGGCGAGTGGCTACACCTTC
CDR3aa: CASTLLPGQGASGYTF
abundance: few
j_gene: TRBJ1-2
d_gene: TRBD1
v_gene: TRBV5-5

CDR3nt: TGCGCCAGCAGCCAAGGGACAGGGCGCGCGCCACGCTCTGGAAACACCATATATTTT
CDR3aa: CASSQGTGRAPRSGNTIYF
abundance: -
j_gene: TRBJ1-3
d_gene: TRBD1
v_gene: TRBV4-1

CDR3nt: TGCGCCAGCAGCTTATGGTCGGGGGCTGACACCGGGGAGCTGTTTTTT
CDR3aa: CASSLWSGADTGELFF
abundance: few
j_gene: TRBJ2-2
d_gene: -
v_gene: TRBV5-1

CDR3nt: TGCGCCACCAGGGACGGCAATAATGAAAAACTGTTTTTT
CDR3aa: CATRDGNNEKLFF
abundance: -
j_gene: TRBJ1-4
d_gene: -
v_gene: TRBV5-1

CDR3nt: TGTGCCAGCAGAGAAGTACCCAGGGATTACGCGCAGTATTTT
CDR3aa: CASREVPRDYAQYF
abundance: -
j_gene: TRBJ2-3
d_gene: -
v_gene: TRBV6-6

CDR3nt: TGCAGTGCCCTCAGCGGGGGGGCCTACAATGAGCAGTTCTTC
CDR3aa: CSALSGGAYNEQFF
abundance: -
j_gene: TRBJ2-1
d_gene: TRBD2
v_gene: TRBV20-1

CDR3nt: TGTGCCAGCAGTTACAGGACTAGCATGGAGACCCAGTACTTC
CDR3aa: CASSYRTSMETQYF
abundance: few
j_gene: TRBJ2-5
d_gene: TRBD2
v_gene: TRBV2

CDR3nt: TGTGCCAGCAGCAATTTTAGCGGGCCAAACATTCAGTACTTC
CDR3aa: CASSNFSGPNIQYF
abundance: few
j_gene: TRBJ2-4
d_gene: TRBD2
v_gene: TRBV6-2/TRBV6-3

CDR3nt: TGTGCCAGCTGCGAGGGACGGGGGCAGTACTTC
CDR3aa: CASCEGRGQYF
abundance: few
j_gene: TRBJ2-7
d_gene: -
v_gene: TRBV6-2/TRBV6-3

CDR3nt: TGCGCCAGCAGGGACAGGGGAGGGAACGAGCAGTTCTTC
CDR3aa: CASRDRGGNEQFF
abundance: -
j_gene: TRBJ2-1
d_gene: TRBD1
v_gene: TRBV5-1

CDR3nt: TGCGCCAGCAGCTTGGCCTGGGGTCTAGCGTTGAACAATGAGCAGTTCTTC
CDR3aa: CASSLAWGLALNNEQFF
abundance: -
j_gene: TRBJ2-1
d_gene: -
v_gene: TRBV5-1

CDR3nt: TGTGCCAGCAGCTATTTCGGGGCCTACGAGCAGTACTTC
CDR3aa: CASSYFGAYEQYF
abundance: few
j_gene: TRBJ2-7
d_gene: -
v_gene: TRBV12-3/TRBV12-4

CDR3nt: TGTGCCAGCAGACCGGGTCTCAATAACTATGGCTACACCTTC
CDR3aa: CASRPGLNNYGYTF
abundance: -
j_gene: TRBJ1-2
d_gene: -
v_gene: TRBV6-5

CDR3nt: TGTGCCAGCAGGAACGGGACGTACGTCTACAATGAGCAGTTCTTC
CDR3aa: CASRNGTYVYNEQFF
abundance: -
j_gene: TRBJ2-1
d_gene: -
v_gene: TRBV7-3

CDR3nt: TGCGCCAGCAGCTTGGGACAGGGTAAGACCTACAATGAGCAGTTCTTC
CDR3aa: CASSLGQGKTYNEQFF
abundance: -
j_gene: TRBJ2-1
d_gene: TRBD1
v_gene: TRBV5-1

CDR3nt: TGTGCCACCAGTGATTCTCGACGGACAAATCAGCCCCAGCATTTT
CDR3aa: CATSDSRRTNQPQHF
abundance: few
j_gene: TRBJ1-5
d_gene: -
v_gene: TRBV24-1

CDR3nt: TGTGCCAGCAGCAGCTTAATCCCCGAACTTAGCTCCTACAATGAGCAGTTCTTC
CDR3aa: CASSSLIPELSSYNEQFF
abundance: -
j_gene: TRBJ2-1
d_gene: -
v_gene: TRBV7-8

CDR3nt: TGTGCCAGCAGCTTTGAGACAGAAGAGACCCAGTACTTC
CDR3aa: CASSFETEETQYF
abundance: -
j_gene: TRBJ2-5
d_gene: -
v_gene: TRBV11-2

CDR3nt: TGTGCCATCAGGAGTCAAGAGACCCAGTACTTC
CDR3aa: CAIRSQETQYF
abundance: -
j_gene: TRBJ2-5
d_gene: -
v_gene: TRBV10-3